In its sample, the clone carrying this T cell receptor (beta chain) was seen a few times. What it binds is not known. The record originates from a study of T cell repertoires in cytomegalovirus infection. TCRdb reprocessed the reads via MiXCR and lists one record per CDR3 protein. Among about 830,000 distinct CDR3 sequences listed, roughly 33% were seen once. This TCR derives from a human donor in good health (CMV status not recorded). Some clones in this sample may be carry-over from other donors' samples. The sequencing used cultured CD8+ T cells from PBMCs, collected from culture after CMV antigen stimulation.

The CDR3: CSPGGGYTF. For the CDR3, the DNA is TGCAGCCCGGGGGGAGGCTACACCTTC. This sequence joins TRBV20-1 and TRBJ1-2; a possible D gene is TRBD1 (5 bases). From germline, CDR1 is DFQATT and CDR2 SNEGSKA (reference sequence). The CDR3 consists of 9 residues.